Below, 2 T cell receptor beta chains from the same sample are listed, as sequenced in a study of blood T cell repertoires in COVID-19. Sequencing used immunoSEQ multiplex PCR; TCRdb keeps in-frame clones, though not all of them. The data contain more than 55,000 clones, 79% of them singletons. Sequencing input: peripheral blood. The receptor source for this set is a human donor in a cohort sampled during active COVID-19.

J is TRBJ2-2 and V is TRBV19, with TRBD2 matching over 13 bases. J was trimmed by 5 bases and V by 4 bases; bases with no gene match: 4. Germline V gene data show CDR1 as LNHDA and CDR2 as SQIVND (reference sequence). The CDR3 contains 16 residues. The CDR3 here is CASSTRTSGRTGELFF. The DNA for the CDR3 is TGTGCCAGTAGTACCCGGACTAGCGGGAGAACCGGGGAGCTGTTTTTT.

Only a few counts were recorded for this clone. The J gene is TRBJ1-4, the V gene TRBV5-4; TRBD1 matches 7 bases. CDR1 is SGHNT, CDR2 YYREEE, per germline (reference sequence). Trimming took 2 bases from V and 5 from J; bases not matched to a gene: 6. The CDR3 is 15 amino acids. As DNA, the CDR3 is TGTGCCAGCAGCTTAAATAGGGGGCTGAATGAAAAACTGTTTTTT. Amino acids: CASSLNRGLNEKLFF.